This T cell receptor (beta chain) comes out of a study of T-cell reconstitution after alpha-beta-depleted transplantation in children. General observations from the study: Recipient T cells and thymic progenitors that survived gave rise to the high TCRbeta diversity observed at day 60 in some patients.

This clonotype was counted only a few times. Its matching antigen is unknown. Researchers prepared the TCRbeta library using unique molecular identifiers, the study reports. Each CDR3 protein is one row after TCRdb ran MiXCR on the PCR reads. The data hold some 450,000 distinct CDR3 sequences, with about 40% observed a single time. There are 13 residues in the CDR3. Germline values: CDR1 SGHTA, CDR2 FQGNSA. With 0 bases removed from V and 8 bases from J, the gap between germline ends came to 10 bases. Source: PBMCs, taken before TCRalphabeta/CD19-depleted stem cell transplant. This clonotype was obtained from a girl aged 2-10 years with aplastic anemia, due to receive a stem cell transplant. The chain employs TRBV7-2 and TRBJ1-2; TRBD1 might be the D (5 bases). CDR3: CASSLAAGRGYTF. Written as DNA, the CDR3 is TGTGCCAGCAGCTTAGCGGCAGGGCGCGGCTACACCTTC.